The 23 T cell receptor beta chains reported below all come from one sample, sequenced in a study of T cell clones after liver transplantation. TCRdb's table, derived via immunoSEQ multiplex PCR, lists solely in-frame clones and lacks some. The sample lists more than 95,000 clones, roughly 80% occurring once. The sample here was CD4+ T cells from blood, taken before liver transplant. These receptors came from a human donor who received a liver transplant.

The chain couples TRBV7-2 to TRBJ2-6; 7 nucleotides line up with TRBD2. The junction had 6 bases not matched to a gene; V was cut back by 5 bases and J by 2 bases. The CDR3 is 16 residues long. Germline CDR1 SGHTA, CDR2 FQGNSA. CDR3 region: CASSPSGVPGANVLTF. The DNA for the CDR3 is TGTGCCAGCAGCCCCAGCGGGGTCCCTGGGGCCAACGTCCTGACTTTC.

A remark on this clone: The junction and the germline gene differ at one end; a read error may be behind it. V usage is TRBV7-9 and J usage is TRBJ2-1; TRBD2 agrees at 7 bases. This CDR3 is 11 amino acids long. The germline V gene has CDR1 SEHNR and CDR2 FQNEAQ (reference sequence). The CDR3, as DNA: TGTGCCAGCAGCCTAGCGGATGAGCAGTTCTTC. It codes for CASSLADEQFF.

V usage is TRBV19 and J usage is TRBJ2-2; the match to TRBD1 covers 8 bases. Per the germline V gene, CDR1 is LNHDA and CDR2 is SQIVND (reference sequence). The CDR3 totals 15 residues. Trimming took 7 bases from V and 3 from J; bases not matched to a gene: 7. The CDR3 DNA reads TGTGCCAGTAAAAACGACAGGGGCGACACCGGGGAGCTGTTTTTT. It is translated as CASKNDRGDTGELFF.

The chain recombines TRBV29-1 with TRBJ2-3, with a possible D match to TRBD2 (7 bases). The CDR3 has 17 amino acids. The germline V and J ends were trimmed by 4 bases and 2 bases, with 22 bases remaining between them. Germline CDR1 is SQVTM and CDR2 is ANQGSEA. CDR3 loop: CSVGGGLQAALTDTQYF. Here the CDR3 DNA reads TGCAGCGTTGGGGGGGGCTTACAGGCCGCCCTCACAGATACGCAGTATTTT.

The J gene is TRBJ1-3, the V gene TRBV7-6; D gene ambiguous. The CDR3 totals 17 residues. Germline lookup yields CDR1 SGHVS and CDR2 FNYEAQ. V lost 4 bases to trimming and J lost 0 bases, with 16 bases between them. The DNA for the CDR3 is TGTGCCAGCAGCTCCGGGTCCTTCTTCTCCTCTGGAAACACCATATATTTT. Translating gives CASSSGSFFSSGNTIYF.

CDR3 DNA sequence: TGTGCCAGCAGCGTGGAAGCCCGTGGGTTGCGACGGCGGGAGCTGTTTTTT. Amino acid sequence: CASSVEARGLRRRELFF. The chain couples TRBV9 to TRBJ2-2; D gene uncertain. CDR1 is SGDLS and CDR2 is YYNGEE in the germline V gene. Between the trimmed V and J ends, which lost 2 bases and 9 bases, there was a span of 23 bases. The CDR3 runs to 17 residues.

V and J are TRBV29-1 and TRBJ2-7; 7 nucleotides agree with TRBD1. Germline V lookup: CDR1 SQVTM, CDR2 ANQGSEA. Trimming cost V 6 bases and J 2 bases; bases outside gene matches: 7. This CDR3 region has 13 residues. The CDR3 region is CSVGQVGTYEQYF. The CDR3 region has the DNA TGCAGCGTAGGACAGGTTGGGACCTACGAGCAGTACTTC.

The rearrangement joins TRBV19 to TRBJ1-2, with D hard to call. The CDR3 runs 13 residues. V lost 3 bases and J 9 bases, leaving 14 bases between the germline ends. Germline CDR1 LNHDA, CDR2 SQIVND (reference sequence). CDR3 bases: TGTGCCAGTAGTATCACGGAAAACTTAAGCTACACCTTC. Amino acids: CASSITENLSYTF.

This chain links TRBV4-3 with TRBJ2-7, with 9 nucleotides matching TRBD1. Germline trimming cut 5 bases from V and 2 bases from J; bases unmatched to any gene: 7. Germline CDR1 and CDR2: LGHNA and YSLEER. This CDR3 comprises 15 residues. CDR3 sequence: CASSESRDRAYEQYF. DNA of the CDR3: TGCGCCAGCAGCGAGAGCCGGGACAGGGCCTACGAGCAGTACTTC.

The V call is TRBV28, the J call TRBJ2-5, with 12 bases identical to TRBD2. CDR1 is MDHEN, CDR2 SYDVKM, per germline. The junction had 8 bases not matched to a gene; V was cut back by 4 bases and J by 5 bases. There are 16 residues in the CDR3. The DNA of the CDR3 is TGTGCCAGCAGTTCTCCGACTAGCGGGAGTTCTGAGACCCAGTACTTC. This codes for CASSSPTSGSSETQYF.

A single count supports this clone. The chain joins TRBV28 to TRBJ2-1; 11 bases map to TRBD2. Germline CDR1 is MDHEN and CDR2 is SYDVKM. CDR3 length: 15 residues. V lost 8 bases to trimming and J lost 6 bases; unmatched junction nucleotides: 9. The chain's CDR3 is CASVPGGTSGNEQFF. The CDR3 DNA is TGTGCCAGCGTTCCGGGGGGGACTAGCGGCAATGAGCAGTTCTTC.

V and J are TRBV18 and TRBJ2-5, with a tentative D call TRBD2 (5 bases). V was clipped by 1 base and J by 3 bases, with 9 bases between them. The germline V gene encodes CDR1 KGHSH and CDR2 LQKENI. This CDR3 contains 14 residues. CDR3 in DNA: TGTGCCAGCTCACCACGAACGGGGAAAGAGACCCAGTACTTC. It is translated as CASSPRTGKETQYF. The whole variable domain, filled in from reference TRBV18 and TRBJ2-5, reads NAGVMQNPRHLVRRRGQEARLRCSPMKGHSHVYWYRQLPEEGLKFMVYLQKENIIDESGMPKERFSAEFPKEGPSILRIQQVVRGDSAAYFCASSPRTGKETQYFGPGTRLLVL.

A few counts support this clone. The chain uses TRBV7-2 and TRBJ2-1; TRBD2 agrees at 10 bases. This CDR3 has 18 residues. Losses at the gene ends were 0 bases for V and 8 bases for J; bases not matched to a gene: 13. Germline CDR1 is SGHTA and CDR2 is FQGNSA. DNA for the CDR3: TGTGCCAGCAGCTTAGCGGCACCCACTAGCGGGGCTTCGCATGAGCAGTTCTTC. The encoded protein is CASSLAAPTSGASHEQFF.

The genes are TRBV28 and TRBJ2-4; D not resolved. Looked up from germline, CDR1 is MDHEN and CDR2 is SYDVKM. V lost 5 bases, J lost 0 bases, and 8 bases lay in between. The CDR3 has 14 residues. The CDR3 nucleotides are TGTGCCAGCAGTCCGGCGGTAGCCAAAAACATTCAGTACTTC. It encodes CASSPAVAKNIQYF.

This clone was seen a few times. The rearrangement uses TRBV4-3 and TRBJ1-6, with a weak D call TRBD1 (5 bases). The V end lost 1 base, the J end lost 6 bases, and 7 bases lay between the germline ends. Germline V CDR1 and CDR2: LGHNA, YSLEER. CDR3 length equals 14 residues. The CDR3 here is CASSQGQTNSPLHF. The CDR3 DNA sequence: TGCGCCAGCAGCCAAGGACAGACTAATTCACCCCTCCACTTT.

The rearrangement links TRBV5-4 to TRBJ2-2; D is possibly TRBD2 (6 bases). The V gene lost 4 bases and the J gene lost 7 bases, with 11 bases spanning the gap. Looked up from germline, CDR1 is SGHNT and CDR2 is YYREEE (reference sequence). The CDR3 sequence is 13 residues long. The CDR3 region has the DNA TGTGCCAGCAGCCCAATGGGGGGCGGGGAGCTGTTTTTT. Translated: CASSPMGGGELFF.

This clone occurred once. V and J are TRBV19 and TRBJ1-2, with TRBD1 identical over 7 bases. The germline gives CDR1 LNHDA, CDR2 SQIVND (reference sequence). This CDR3 is built from 13 residues. The trim removed 8 bases at V and 4 bases at J, leaving 7 bases unmatched. The CDR3 nucleotides read TGTGCCAGTCAAAGACAGGGAGGCTATGGCTACACCTTC. Translation: CASQRQGGYGYTF.

This clone was picked up a small number of times. This chain links TRBV20-1 with TRBJ1-2; the D is unclear. The V gene lost 2 bases and the J gene lost 6 bases, with 7 bases spanning the gap. CDR1 and CDR2 from the germline V gene are DFQATT and SNEGSKA (reference sequence). The CDR3 totals 11 residues. CDR3 amino acids: CSARLGDGYTF. The CDR3 coding sequence is TGCAGTGCTAGACTTGGCGATGGCTACACCTTC.

J is TRBJ2-1 and V is TRBV9, with TRBD2 matching over 7 bases. The CDR3 sequence is 15 residues long. The ends lost 3 bases at V and 4 bases at J; junction bases unmatched: 7. In germline, CDR1 is SGDLS, CDR2 YYNGEE. In DNA, the CDR3 is TGTGCCAGCAGCGCAACGGGAGGCCCTTACAATGAGCAGTTCTTC. Residues: CASSATGGPYNEQFF.

The gene calls are TRBV7-8 and TRBJ1-2; 8 positions agree with TRBD1. The trim removed 1 base at V and 8 bases at J, leaving 12 bases unmatched. The CDR3 sequence is 16 residues long. Germline-derived CDR1 and CDR2 are SGHVS and FQNEAQ. DNA of the CDR3: TGTGCCAGCAGCTTAGGAGGCAGCGACAGGGGAGGCGGCTACACCTTC. It specifies CASSLGGSDRGGGYTF.

The chain recombines TRBV5-1 with TRBJ2-3; 12 bases are a match to TRBD2. Germline CDR1 reads SGHRS; CDR2 reads YFSETQ. V lost 5 bases and J lost 4; bases outside the gene matches: 5. The CDR3 is 15 amino acids. DNA for the CDR3: TGCGCCAGCAGTCCGACTAGCGGGAGCGCAGATACGCAGTATTTT. This gives the protein CASSPTSGSADTQYF.

This clone appeared a few times. The V and J genes are TRBV7-2 and TRBJ2-1; D unclear. V was clipped by 1 base and J by 6 bases, with 10 bases between them. Per germline, CDR1 SGHTA and CDR2 FQGNSA. CDR3 length: 14 residues. The CDR3 DNA reads as TGTGCCAGCAGCTTAGGATTCGGTGGCAATGAGCAGTTCTTC. It translates to CASSLGFGGNEQFF. Complete variable domain (other parts from reference TRBV7-2 and TRBJ2-1): GAGVSQSPSNKVTEKGKDVELRCDPISGHTALYWYRQSLGQGLEFLIYFQGNSAPDKSGLPSDRFSAERTGGSVSTLTIQRTQQEDSAVYLCASSLGFGGNEQFFGPGTRLTVL.

V usage is TRBV29-1 and J usage is TRBJ2-3; 12 bases line up with TRBD2. Trimming cost V 6 bases and J 0 bases; bases outside gene matches: 10. The CDR3 contains 17 residues. Germline V gene lookup returns CDR1 SQVTM and CDR2 ANQGSEA. In DNA form, the CDR3 reads TGCAGCGTAGGACTAGCGGGGACGCTAGCTAGCACAGATACGCAGTATTTT. It is translated as CSVGLAGTLASTDTQYF.